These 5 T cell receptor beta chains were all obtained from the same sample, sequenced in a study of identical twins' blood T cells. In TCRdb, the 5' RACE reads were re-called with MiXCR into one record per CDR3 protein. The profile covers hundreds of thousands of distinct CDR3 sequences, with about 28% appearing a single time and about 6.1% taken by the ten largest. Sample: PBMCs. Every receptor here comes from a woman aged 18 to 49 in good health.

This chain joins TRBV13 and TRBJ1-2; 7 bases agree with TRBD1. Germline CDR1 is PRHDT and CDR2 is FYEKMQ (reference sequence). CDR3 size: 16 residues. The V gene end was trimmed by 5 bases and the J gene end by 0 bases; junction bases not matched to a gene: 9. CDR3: CASSPRTGAPNYGYTF. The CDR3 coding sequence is TGTGCCAGCAGCCCCCGAACAGGGGCACCTAACTATGGCTACACCTTC.

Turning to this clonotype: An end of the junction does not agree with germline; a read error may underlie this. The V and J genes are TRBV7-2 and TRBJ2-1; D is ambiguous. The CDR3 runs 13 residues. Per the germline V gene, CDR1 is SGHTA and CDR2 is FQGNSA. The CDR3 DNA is TGTGCCAGCAGCTTTCAAGTTTACAATGAGCAGTCCTTC. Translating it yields CASSFQVYNEQSF.

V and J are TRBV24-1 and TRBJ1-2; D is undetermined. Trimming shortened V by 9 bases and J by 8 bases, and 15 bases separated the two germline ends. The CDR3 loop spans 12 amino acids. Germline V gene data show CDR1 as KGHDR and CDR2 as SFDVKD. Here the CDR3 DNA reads TGTGCCACCCGGGCCCCCACCGGAGGCTACACCTTC. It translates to CATRAPTGGYTF.

Here the CDR3 DNA reads TGTGCCAGCAGTGGAGTTACAGCTCTCGAGACCCAGTACTTC. It yields the protein CASSGVTALETQYF. V gene TRBV6-6 combines with J gene TRBJ2-5; D is unresolved. Trimming removed 5 bases from V and 5 bases from J, with 15 bases in between. Germline CDR1 and CDR2: MNHNY and SVGAGI (reference sequence). The CDR3 is 14 residues long.

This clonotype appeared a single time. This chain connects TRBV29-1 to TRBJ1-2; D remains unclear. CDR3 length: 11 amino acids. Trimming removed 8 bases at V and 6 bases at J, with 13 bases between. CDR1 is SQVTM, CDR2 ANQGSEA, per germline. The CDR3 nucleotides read TGCAGCCTCCGGGATCCGGATGGCTACACCTTC. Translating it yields CSLRDPDGYTF.